This T cell receptor beta chain was sequenced in a study of CD8 T cells in ankylosing spondylitis (dated by TCRdb to between 2016 and 2019). With respect to the entire study: The study set out to find disease-linked TCR variants by profiling T cell receptor beta repertoires in ankylosing spondylitis patients and healthy donors. The whole study cohort included 108 healthy donors and 20 to 30 ankylosing spondylitis patients. Peripheral blood was sampled, and synovial fluid was also collected from ankylosing spondylitis patients. The paper's findings and limits, for the study overall: A TCR beta motif of about 8 highly homologous amino acid variants appeared characteristic of blood from ankylosing spondylitis patients. According to the report, matched synovial fluid samples from ankylosing spondylitis patients were significantly enriched for the disease-linked clones. Some motif variants had previously been reported in the synovial fluid and blood of reactive arthritis patients, which suggests shared mechanisms of disease initiation. In peripheral blood, the disease-linked clones were found at relatively low frequencies and had a CD8+ phenotype.

V is cut by 3 bases and J by 2 bases, and the space between the germline ends is 10 bases. CDR1 and CDR2 are read off the germline V gene (reference sequence) as LNHDA and SQIVND. The CDR3 has 14 amino acids, counting the end cysteine and phenylalanine. Just CDR3 DNA is preserved here, 42 bases in frame from base 1. This clonotype was observed at least ten times. Which antigen it targets is not known. Base qualities are not provided; no much larger clone lies one nucleotide away. Reads for this sample came from an Illumina HiSeq 2500. Quantitative 5'-RACE with molecular barcodes was used to prepare TCR beta libraries. The paper's data handling went like this. Disease-linked TCR variants were identified with a new computational method built on a probabilistic model of VDJ rearrangement. In TCRdb, the public reads were trimmed at Q25 with fastp and aligned with MiXCR, with productive beta chains retained. Every CDR3 protein is listed once, alongside the most common genes and DNA of its rows. These V and J calls are TCRdb output, not the study's own analysis. The sample records roughly 250,000 distinct CDR3 sequences, roughly 8.6% of which are singletons. The ten largest clones add up to approximately 6.3% of the sample.

The sequence came from a male donor with ankylosing spondylitis or in good health (not recorded which). The rearranged segments are TRBV19 and TRBJ1-2; TRBD1 is a possible D gene, resting on 5 matching bases. The sample comprised blood, either unsorted or a sorted T cell fraction (not recorded which). CDR3 sequence: CASSIPGTNYGYTF. Read as DNA, the sequence is TGTGCCAGTAGTATCCCCGGGACCAACTATGGCTACACCTTC. With the portions outside the CDR3 filled from the reference TRBV19 and TRBJ1-2 genes, the complete variable region becomes DGGITQSPKYLFRKEGQNVTLSCEQNLNHDAMYWYRQDPGQGLRLIYYSQIVNDFQKGDIAEGYSVSREKKESFPLTVTSAQKNPTAFYLCASSIPGTNYGYTFGSGTRLTVV.